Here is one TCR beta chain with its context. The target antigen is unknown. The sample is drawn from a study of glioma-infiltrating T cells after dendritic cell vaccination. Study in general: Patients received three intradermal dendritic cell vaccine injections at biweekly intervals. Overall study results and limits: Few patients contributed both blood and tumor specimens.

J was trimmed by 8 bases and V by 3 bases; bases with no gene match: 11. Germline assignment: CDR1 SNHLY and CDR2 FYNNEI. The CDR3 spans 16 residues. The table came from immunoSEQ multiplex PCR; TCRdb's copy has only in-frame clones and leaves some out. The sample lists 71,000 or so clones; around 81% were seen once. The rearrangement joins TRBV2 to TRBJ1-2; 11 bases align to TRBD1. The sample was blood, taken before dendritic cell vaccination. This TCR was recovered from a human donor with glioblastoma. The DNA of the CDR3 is TGTGCCAGCAGTGACCAGGACAGGGGGCAATCCGAAGGCTACACCTTC. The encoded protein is CASSDQDRGQSEGYTF. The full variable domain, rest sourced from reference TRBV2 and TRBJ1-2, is EPEVTQTPSHQVTQMGQEVILRCVPISNHLYFYWYRQILGQKVEFLVSFYNNEISEKSEIFDDQFSVERPDGSNFTLKIRSTKLEDSAMYFCASSDQDRGQSEGYTFGSGTRLTVV.